A single sample is the source of the 7 T cell receptor beta chains below, sequenced in a study of Graves' ophthalmopathy and Graves' hyperthyroidism. Amplification targeted the TCR beta CDR3 regions, with RNA transcripts as the source material. The library came from an HTBI-primed first-round RT-PCR and a second-round multiplex PCR. From the multiplex PCR reads, TCRdb called clonotypes with MiXCR, one entry per CDR3 protein. The sample yields a few hundred thousand distinct CDR3 sequences, 20% to 25% seen once. The sequenced sample was peripheral blood. These receptors originate from a woman in her forties or fifties with Graves' ophthalmopathy.

At least ten counts were recorded for this clonotype. V gene TRBV28 combines with J gene TRBJ2-7; 11 bases are a match to TRBD2. The germline CDR1 and CDR2 sequences are MDHEN and SYDVKM. The junction had 10 bases not matched to a gene; V was cut back by 7 bases and J by 5 bases. The CDR3 is made up of 15 amino acids. In nucleotides, the CDR3 is TGTGCCAGCATGTCAGGGGCTAGCGGGAGGAACGAGCAGTACTTC. This sequence encodes CASMSGASGRNEQYF.

There are many counts of this clonotype. The CDR3 is CSGKTVAKNIQYF. CDR3 DNA: TGCAGCGGCAAGACTGTAGCCAAAAACATTCAGTACTTC. The rearrangement joins TRBV29-1 to TRBJ2-4; D not certain. This CDR3 contains 13 residues. Germline-derived CDR1 and CDR2 are SQVTM and ANQGSEA. Trimming pared 7 bases from V and 0 bases from J, leaving 10 bases between.

This clonotype was recorded many times. The V call is TRBV7-8, the J call TRBJ2-5; 10 nucleotides match TRBD2. The CDR3 runs to 18 residues. The germline CDR1 and CDR2 sequences are SGHVS and FQNEAQ. J was trimmed by 2 bases and V by 0 bases; bases with no gene match: 9. DNA of the CDR3: TGTGCCAGCAGCTTAGCCCTAGCGGGAGAGGCAGGGCAAGAGACCCAGTACTTC. This codes for CASSLALAGEAGQETQYF.

This clonotype was counted a few times. The junction does not match germline at one end; this may be a read error. V gene TRBV5-1 combines with J gene TRBJ2-4; 8 bases line up with TRBD1. The CDR3 runs 16 residues. CDR1 and CDR2 from the germline V gene are SGHRS and YFSETQ. The CDR3 loop reads CANSLGRQGAKNIQYF. In DNA form, the CDR3 reads TGCGCCAACAGCTTGGGGCGACAGGGGGCCAAAAACATTCAGTACTTC.

This clonotype was observed at least ten times. An end of the junction does not agree with germline; a read error may underlie this. The genes are TRBV7-7 and TRBJ2-5; D call uncertain. The CDR3 is 14 amino acids. Germline V gene sequence: CDR1 SSHAT, CDR2 FNYEAQ (reference sequence). The CDR3 region has the DNA TGTGCTAGCAGCCCCGACACCCGGGTCGAGACCCAGTACTTC. Translation gives CASSPDTRVETQYF.

Details on this clonotype: One junction end disagrees with the germline gene, perhaps due to a read error. This chain uses TRBV7-8 with TRBJ2-5, with 9 bases fitting TRBD2. In germline, CDR1 is SGHVS, CDR2 FQNEAQ. The CDR3 is made up of 13 amino acids. The CDR3, as DNA: TGTGCCAGCAGCCTAGGTCCGAGCGGGGGGTCCTTCTTC. It encodes CASSLGPSGGSFF.

The rearrangement joins TRBV6-1 to TRBJ1-5; possible D gene TRBD1, 5 bases. The CDR3 is made up of 14 amino acids. Germline assignment: CDR1 MNHNS and CDR2 SASEGT. V lost 6 bases, J lost 6 bases, and 15 bases lay in between. The CDR3 spells CASSFRRGGQPQHF. In DNA, the CDR3 is TGTGCCAGCAGCTTTCGGAGGGGAGGTCAGCCCCAGCATTTT.